Listed below are T cell receptor beta chains from one sample, sequenced in a study of blood T cell repertoires in COVID-19. Clones were sequenced by immunoSEQ multiplex PCR, and TCRdb holds only the in-frame ones, with some missing. There are under 250,000 clones in the sample; 84% occur only once, and approximately 4% lies in the top ten. Sequencing input: peripheral blood. The receptors were sampled from a man aged 45-65 years with active or convalescent COVID-19. Both conserved end residues are part of each CDR3. Fields, in order: V gene, D gene, clone size, J gene, CDR3 protein, CDR3 DNA. D genes are given only for firm matches. Clone size appears in some rows only: once, few, many, or a class for an expanded clone.

V gene: TRBV9
D gene: TRBD1
clone size: .
J gene: TRBJ2-3
CDR3 protein: CASSPRDRALGGTDTQYF
CDR3 DNA: TGTGCCAGCAGCCCTCGGGACAGGGCCCTTGGAGGCACAGATACGCAGTATTTT

V gene: TRBV7-2
D gene: TRBD1
clone size: .
J gene: TRBJ1-2
CDR3 protein: CASSGRTGPLYGYTF
CDR3 DNA: TGTGCCAGCAGCGGGAGGACAGGGCCCCTCTATGGCTACACCTTC

V gene: TRBV5-1
D gene: TRBD2
clone size: .
J gene: TRBJ2-7
CDR3 protein: CASSSGPAGGISYEQYF
CDR3 DNA: TGCGCCAGCAGCTCGGGCCCAGCGGGGGGGATCTCCTACGAGCAGTACTTC

V gene: TRBV6-4
D gene: TRBD1
clone size: .
J gene: TRBJ2-5
CDR3 protein: CASSDSGGRETQYF
CDR3 DNA: TGTGCCAGCAGTGACTCAGGGGGCCGGGAGACCCAGTACTTC

V gene: TRBV6-5
D gene: .
clone size: few
J gene: TRBJ2-7
CDR3 protein: CASRKGIEEQYF
CDR3 DNA: TGTGCCAGCAGGAAGGGGATAGAGGAGCAGTACTTC

V gene: TRBV11-3
D gene: TRBD1
clone size: .
J gene: TRBJ1-1
CDR3 protein: CASNSGGMNTEAFF
CDR3 DNA: TGTGCCAGCAACTCAGGGGGCATGAACACTGAAGCTTTCTTT

V gene: TRBV5-6
D gene: .
clone size: .
J gene: TRBJ1-1
CDR3 protein: CASIRGLGTEAFF
CDR3 DNA: TGTGCCAGCATCAGGGGCTTGGGCACTGAAGCTTTCTTT

V gene: TRBV3-1/TRBV3-2
D gene: .
clone size: .
J gene: TRBJ1-5
CDR3 protein: CASSQDLGRGQPQHF
CDR3 DNA: TGTGCCAGCAGCCAAGATTTGGGCCGCGGGCAGCCCCAGCATTTT

V gene: TRBV5-5
D gene: .
clone size: .
J gene: TRBJ2-7
CDR3 protein: CASSLGPHNEQYF
CDR3 DNA: TGTGCCAGCAGCTTGGGCCCTCACAACGAGCAGTACTTC

V gene: TRBV28
D gene: TRBD2
clone size: .
J gene: TRBJ2-3
CDR3 protein: CASSNSLAGGTNTQYF
CDR3 DNA: TGTGCCAGCAGCAACTCACTAGCGGGGGGCACGAATACGCAGTATTTT

V gene: TRBV7-8
D gene: TRBD2
clone size: .
J gene: TRBJ2-1
CDR3 protein: CASSSLAGRQNEQFF
CDR3 DNA: TGTGCCAGCAGCTCACTAGCGGGGCGACAGAATGAGCAGTTCTTC

V gene: TRBV18
D gene: .
clone size: .
J gene: TRBJ1-2
CDR3 protein: CASSPRLEYGYTF
CDR3 DNA: TGTGCCAGCTCACCACGGCTGGAGTATGGCTACACCTTC

V gene: TRBV30
D gene: .
clone size: .
J gene: TRBJ2-5
CDR3 protein: CAWSGLVFSETQYF
CDR3 DNA: TGTGCCTGGTCAGGGTTGGTTTTTTCAGAGACCCAGTACTTC

V gene: TRBV5-1
D gene: .
clone size: .
J gene: TRBJ2-5
CDR3 protein: CASSSRGTFTQETQYF
CDR3 DNA: TGCGCCAGCAGCTCAAGAGGGACTTTTACACAAGAGACCCAGTACTTC